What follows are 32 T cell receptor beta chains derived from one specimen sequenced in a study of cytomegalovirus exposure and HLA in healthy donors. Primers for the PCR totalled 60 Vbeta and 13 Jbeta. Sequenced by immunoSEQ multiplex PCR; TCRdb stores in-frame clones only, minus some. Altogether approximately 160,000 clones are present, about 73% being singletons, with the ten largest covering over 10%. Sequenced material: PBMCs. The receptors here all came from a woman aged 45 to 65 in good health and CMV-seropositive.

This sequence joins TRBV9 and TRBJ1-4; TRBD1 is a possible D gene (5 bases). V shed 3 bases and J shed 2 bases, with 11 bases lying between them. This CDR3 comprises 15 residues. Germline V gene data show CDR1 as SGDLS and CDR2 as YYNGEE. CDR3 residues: CASSAKGWTNEKLFF. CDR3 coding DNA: TGTGCCAGCAGCGCAAAGGGGTGGACTAATGAAAAACTGTTTTTT.

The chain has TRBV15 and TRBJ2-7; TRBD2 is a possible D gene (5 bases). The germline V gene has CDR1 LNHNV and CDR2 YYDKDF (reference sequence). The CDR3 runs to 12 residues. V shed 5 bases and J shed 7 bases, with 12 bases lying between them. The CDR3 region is CATSPGMGEQYF. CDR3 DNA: TGTGCCACCAGCCCGGGGATGGGGGAGCAGTACTTC.

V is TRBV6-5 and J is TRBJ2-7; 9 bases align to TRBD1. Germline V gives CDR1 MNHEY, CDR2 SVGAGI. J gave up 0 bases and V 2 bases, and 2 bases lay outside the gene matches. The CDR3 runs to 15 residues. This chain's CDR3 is CASSYGTGYSYEQYF. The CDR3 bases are TGTGCCAGCAGTTACGGGACAGGGTACTCCTACGAGCAGTACTTC.

For the CDR3, the DNA is TGCGCCAGCAGCGATAGTACGCGGGGGAACCAAGAGACCCAGTACTTC. It yields the protein CASSDSTRGNQETQYF. This chain uses TRBV4-1 with TRBJ2-5; 7 bases are a match to TRBD2. CDR1 MGHRA and CDR2 YSYEKL come from the germline V gene. CDR3 length: 16 residues. Trimming took 5 bases from V and 0 from J; bases not matched to a gene: 9.

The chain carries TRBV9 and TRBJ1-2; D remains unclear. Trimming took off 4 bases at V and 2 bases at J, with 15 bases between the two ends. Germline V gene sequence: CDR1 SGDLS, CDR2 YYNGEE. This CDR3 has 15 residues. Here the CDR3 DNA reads TGTGCCAGCAGCCCGAGGAGGCAGGCGAACTATGGCTACACCTTC. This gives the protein CASSPRRQANYGYTF.

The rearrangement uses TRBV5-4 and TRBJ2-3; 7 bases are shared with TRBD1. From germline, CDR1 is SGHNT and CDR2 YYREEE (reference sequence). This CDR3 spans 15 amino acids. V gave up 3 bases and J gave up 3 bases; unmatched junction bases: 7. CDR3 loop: CASSSRQGYTDTQYF. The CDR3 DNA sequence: TGTGCCAGCAGCTCGAGACAGGGTTATACAGATACGCAGTATTTT.

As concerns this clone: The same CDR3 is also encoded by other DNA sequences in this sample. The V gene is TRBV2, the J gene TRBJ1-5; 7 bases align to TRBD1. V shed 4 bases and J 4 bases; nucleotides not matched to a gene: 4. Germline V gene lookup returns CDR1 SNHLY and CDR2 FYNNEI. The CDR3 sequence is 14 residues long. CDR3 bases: TGTGCCAGCAGTGGGGGACAGAGTAATCAGCCCCAGCATTTT. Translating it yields CASSGGQSNQPQHF.

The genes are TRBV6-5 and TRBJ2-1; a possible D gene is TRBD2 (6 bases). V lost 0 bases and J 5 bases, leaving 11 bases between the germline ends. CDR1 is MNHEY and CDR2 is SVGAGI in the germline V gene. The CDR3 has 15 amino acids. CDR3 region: CASSYSIWGDNEQFF. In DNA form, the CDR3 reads TGTGCCAGCAGTTACTCGATCTGGGGGGACAATGAGCAGTTCTTC.

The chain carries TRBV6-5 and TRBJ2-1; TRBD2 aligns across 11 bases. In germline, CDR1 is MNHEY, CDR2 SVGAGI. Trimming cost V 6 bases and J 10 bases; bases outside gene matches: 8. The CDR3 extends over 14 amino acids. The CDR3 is CASRTSTSGGEQFF. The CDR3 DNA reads TGTGCCAGCAGAACATCTACTAGCGGGGGAGAGCAGTTCTTC.

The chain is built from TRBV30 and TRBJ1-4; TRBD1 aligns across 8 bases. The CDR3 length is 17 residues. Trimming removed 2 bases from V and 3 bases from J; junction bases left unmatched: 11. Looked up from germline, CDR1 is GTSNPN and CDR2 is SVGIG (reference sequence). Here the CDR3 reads CAWSQKTGGRANEKLFF. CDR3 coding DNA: TGTGCCTGGAGTCAAAAAACAGGGGGAAGGGCTAATGAAAAACTGTTTTTT.

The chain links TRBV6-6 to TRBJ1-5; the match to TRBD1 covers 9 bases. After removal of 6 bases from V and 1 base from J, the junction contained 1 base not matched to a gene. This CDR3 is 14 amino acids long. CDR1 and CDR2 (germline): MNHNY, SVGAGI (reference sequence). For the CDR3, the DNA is TGTGCCAGCAGAGGACAGGGGAGCAATCAGCCCCAGCATTTT. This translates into CASRGQGSNQPQHF.

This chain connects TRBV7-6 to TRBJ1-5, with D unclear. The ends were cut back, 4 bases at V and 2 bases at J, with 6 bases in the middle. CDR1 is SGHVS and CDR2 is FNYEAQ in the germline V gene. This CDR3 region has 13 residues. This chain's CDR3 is CASSCGGNQPQHF. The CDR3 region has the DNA TGTGCCAGCAGCTGCGGGGGCAATCAGCCCCAGCATTTT.

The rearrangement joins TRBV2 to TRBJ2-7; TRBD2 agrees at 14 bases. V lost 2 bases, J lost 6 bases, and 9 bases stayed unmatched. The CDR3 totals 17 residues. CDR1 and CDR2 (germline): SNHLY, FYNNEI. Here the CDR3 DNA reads TGTGCCAGCAGTGAATCCCCCCTGACTAGCGGGGGGGGCGAGCAGTACTTC. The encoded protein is CASSESPLTSGGGEQYF. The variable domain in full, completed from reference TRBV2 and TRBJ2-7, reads EPEVTQTPSHQVTQMGQEVILRCVPISNHLYFYWYRQILGQKVEFLVSFYNNEISEKSEIFDDQFSVERPDGSNFTLKIRSTKLEDSAMYFCASSESPLTSGGGEQYFGPGTRLTVT.

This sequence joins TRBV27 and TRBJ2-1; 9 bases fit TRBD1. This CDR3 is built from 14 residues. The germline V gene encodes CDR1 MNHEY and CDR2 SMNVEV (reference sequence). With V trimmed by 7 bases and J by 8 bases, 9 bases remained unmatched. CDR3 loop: CASTTADRGYEQFF. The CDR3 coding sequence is TGTGCCAGCACCACGGCGGACAGGGGATATGAGCAGTTCTTC.

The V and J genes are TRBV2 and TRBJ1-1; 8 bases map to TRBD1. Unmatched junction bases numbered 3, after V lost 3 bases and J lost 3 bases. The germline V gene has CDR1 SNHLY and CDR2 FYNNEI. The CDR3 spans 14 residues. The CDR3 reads CASSERTGYTEAFF. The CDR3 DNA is TGTGCCAGCAGTGAGAGGACAGGGTACACTGAAGCTTTCTTT.

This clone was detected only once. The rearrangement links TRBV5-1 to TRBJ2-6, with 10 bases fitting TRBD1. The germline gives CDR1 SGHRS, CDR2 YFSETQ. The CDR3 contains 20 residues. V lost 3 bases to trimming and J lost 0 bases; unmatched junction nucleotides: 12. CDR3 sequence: CASSSLLGGTGDSGANVLTF. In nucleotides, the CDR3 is TGCGCCAGCAGCTCCCTACTGGGTGGGACAGGGGACTCTGGGGCCAACGTCCTGACTTTC.

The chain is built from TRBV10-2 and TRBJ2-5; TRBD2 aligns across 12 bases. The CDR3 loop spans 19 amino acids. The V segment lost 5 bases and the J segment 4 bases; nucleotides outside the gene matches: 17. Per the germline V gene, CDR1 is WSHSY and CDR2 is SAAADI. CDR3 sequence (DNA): TGCGCCAGCAGTCCCCTCAGGGGACTAGCGGGTCCGGGGGGAGAGACCCAGTACTTC. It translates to CASSPLRGLAGPGGETQYF.

CDR3 sequence: CASSAYWDTNTEAFF. CDR3 bases: TGTGCCAGCAGCGCCTACTGGGACACGAACACTGAAGCTTTCTTT. The chain couples TRBV9 to TRBJ1-1, with a possible D match to TRBD1 (6 bases). CDR3 length: 15 residues. Germline V CDR1 and CDR2: SGDLS, YYNGEE. The ends were cut back, 3 bases at V and 1 base at J, with 13 bases in the middle.

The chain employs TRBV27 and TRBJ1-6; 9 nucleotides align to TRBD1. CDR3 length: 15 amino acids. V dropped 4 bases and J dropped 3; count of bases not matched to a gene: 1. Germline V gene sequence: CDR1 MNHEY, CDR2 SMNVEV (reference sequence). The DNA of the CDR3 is TGTGCCAGCAGTTCGGGACAGGGCTATAATTCACCCCTCCACTTT. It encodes CASSSGQGYNSPLHF.

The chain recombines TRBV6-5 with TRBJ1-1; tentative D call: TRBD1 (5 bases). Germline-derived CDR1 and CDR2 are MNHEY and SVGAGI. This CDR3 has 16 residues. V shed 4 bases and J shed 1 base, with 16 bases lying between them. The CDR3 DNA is TGTGCCAGCAGTTGGGGAAGGACATTACAGAACACTGAAGCTTTCTTT. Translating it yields CASSWGRTLQNTEAFF.

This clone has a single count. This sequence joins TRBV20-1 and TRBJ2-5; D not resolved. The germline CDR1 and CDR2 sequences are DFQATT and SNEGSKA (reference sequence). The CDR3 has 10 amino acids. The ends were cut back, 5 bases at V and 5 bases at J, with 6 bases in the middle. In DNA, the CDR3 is TGCAGTGCTCCCCTTGAGACCCAGTACTTC. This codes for CSAPLETQYF.

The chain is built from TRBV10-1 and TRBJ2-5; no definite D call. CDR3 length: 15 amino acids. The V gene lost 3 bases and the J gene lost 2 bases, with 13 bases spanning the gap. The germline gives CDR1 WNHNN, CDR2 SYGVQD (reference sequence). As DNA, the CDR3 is TGCGCCAGCAGTGACCATCTCGGAGCTCAAGAGACCCAGTACTTC. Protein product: CASSDHLGAQETQYF.

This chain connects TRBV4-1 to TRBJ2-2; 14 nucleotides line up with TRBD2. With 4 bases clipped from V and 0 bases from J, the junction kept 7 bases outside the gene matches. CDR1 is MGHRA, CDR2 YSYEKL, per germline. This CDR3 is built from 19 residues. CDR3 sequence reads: CASSPGLAGDLSNTGELFF. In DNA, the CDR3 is TGCGCCAGCAGCCCGGGACTAGCGGGGGACCTTTCGAACACCGGGGAGCTGTTTTTT.

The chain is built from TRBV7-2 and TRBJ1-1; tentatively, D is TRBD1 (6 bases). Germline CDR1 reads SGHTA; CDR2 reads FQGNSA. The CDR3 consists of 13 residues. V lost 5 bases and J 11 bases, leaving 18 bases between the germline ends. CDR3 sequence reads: CASSPGGALGAFF. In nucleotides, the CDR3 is TGTGCCAGCAGCCCCGGGGGGGCGTTGGGGGCTTTCTTT.

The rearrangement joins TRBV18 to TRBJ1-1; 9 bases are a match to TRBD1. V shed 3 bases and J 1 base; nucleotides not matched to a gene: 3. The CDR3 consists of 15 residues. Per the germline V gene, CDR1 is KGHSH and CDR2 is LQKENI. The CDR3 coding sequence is TGTGCCAGCTCACCGGGACAGGGCCCGAACACTGAAGCTTTCTTT. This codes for CASSPGQGPNTEAFF.

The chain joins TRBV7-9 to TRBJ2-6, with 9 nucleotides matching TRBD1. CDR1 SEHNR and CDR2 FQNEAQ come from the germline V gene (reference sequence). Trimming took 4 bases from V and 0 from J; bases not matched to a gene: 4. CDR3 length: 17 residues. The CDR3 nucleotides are TGTGCCAGCAGCTCTTGGACAGGGGCCTCTGGGGCCAACGTCCTGACTTTC. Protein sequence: CASSSWTGASGANVLTF. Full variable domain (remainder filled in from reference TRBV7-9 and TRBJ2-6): DTGVSQNPRHKITKRGQNVTFRCDPISEHNRLYWYRQTLGQGPEFLTYFQNEAQLEKSRLLSDRFSAERPKGSFSTLEIQRTEQGDSAMYLCASSSWTGASGANVLTFGAGSRLTVL.

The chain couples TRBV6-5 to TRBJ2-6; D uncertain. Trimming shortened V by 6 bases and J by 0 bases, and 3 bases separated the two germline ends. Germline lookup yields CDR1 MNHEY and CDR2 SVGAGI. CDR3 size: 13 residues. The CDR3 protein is CASSISGANVLTF. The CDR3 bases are TGTGCCAGCAGCATCTCTGGGGCCAACGTCCTGACTTTC.

CDR3 sequence (DNA): TGTGCCAGCAGCGGGACAGGTAGGCAGCAGTACTTC. It translates to CASSGTGRQQYF. The chain recombines TRBV9 with TRBJ2-7; 7 bases agree with TRBD1. The CDR3 contains 12 residues. Germline-derived CDR1 and CDR2 are SGDLS and YYNGEE. Unmatched junction bases numbered 5, after V lost 3 bases and J lost 8 bases.

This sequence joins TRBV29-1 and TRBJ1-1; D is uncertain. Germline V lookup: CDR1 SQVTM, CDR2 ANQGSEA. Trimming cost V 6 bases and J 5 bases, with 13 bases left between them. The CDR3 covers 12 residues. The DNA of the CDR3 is TGCAGCGTGCGCCGGGTCGGGACTGAAGCTTTCTTT. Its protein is CSVRRVGTEAFF.

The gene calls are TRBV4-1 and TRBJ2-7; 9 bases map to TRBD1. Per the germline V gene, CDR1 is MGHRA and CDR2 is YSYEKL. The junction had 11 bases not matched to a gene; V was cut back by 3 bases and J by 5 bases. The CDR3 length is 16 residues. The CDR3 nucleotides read TGCGCCAGCAGCCACGCGACCGGGACAGGGAACCACGAGCAGTACTTC. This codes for CASSHATGTGNHEQYF.

CDR3 protein: CASTGHTYNEQFF. The CDR3 bases are TGTGCCAGTACGGGTCACACCTACAATGAGCAGTTCTTC. The gene calls are TRBV19 and TRBJ2-1, with D unresolved. This CDR3 is built from 13 residues. The V and J ends lost 7 bases and 2 bases respectively, with 9 bases between them. Germline V gene lookup returns CDR1 LNHDA and CDR2 SQIVND (reference sequence).

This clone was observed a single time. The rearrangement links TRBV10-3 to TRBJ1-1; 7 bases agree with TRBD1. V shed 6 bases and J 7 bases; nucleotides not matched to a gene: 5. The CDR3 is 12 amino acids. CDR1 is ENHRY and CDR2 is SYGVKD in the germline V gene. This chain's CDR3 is CAIRNRGIEAFF. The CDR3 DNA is TGTGCCATCAGGAACAGGGGAATTGAAGCTTTCTTT.